This entry features one T cell receptor delta chain sequence. This clone has more than one count but fewer than ten. The antigen it binds to is not known. A far larger clone differs by one base, so this is likely a read error. Other DNA sequences in this specimen translate into the identical CDR3. The library was made by multiplex PCR. Instrument on record: Illumina MiSeq. From each sorted gammadelta T cell sample, both TCR gamma (TRG) and TCR delta (TRD) chains were sequenced. As for the original processing: Repertoire analyses included clonotype tree plots, accumulated frequency of the top 20 clonotypes, diversity index (DI) and D75 metrics. TCRdb called clones from the public reads with CATT, and repeated DNA sequences were later combined into one row. The V and J calls follow TCRdb's processing rather than the paper's. This sample is represented by roughly 90,000 delta-chain clones; less than 1% of them were singletons. The ten top clones hold nearly 10% of the sample.

The data were taken from a study of γδ T cells in repeated Plasmodium falciparum infection (dated by TCRdb to the early 2020s). Background on the whole study: The natural-infection arm enrolled Malian children exposed to intense seasonal malaria transmission and compared the Malian children with Australian children matched for age and gender. Four controlled human malaria infections were administered to roughly five malaria-naive U.S. adults over around 600 days by bites from P. falciparum NF54-infected Anopheles stephensi mosquitoes. Samples from controlled-infection subjects were taken at baseline, right before selected infections, and 21 days after each infection. Malian gammadelta TCR repertoires were analysed cross-sectionally during no-transmission periods and longitudinally across acute febrile malaria episodes. The study examined how repeated Plasmodium falciparum infection shapes the human gammadelta T cell repertoire, using natural infection in Mali and controlled human malaria infection.

Vgamma9/Vdelta2+ and Vdelta2-negative gammadelta T cell populations were flow-sorted from peripheral blood mononuclear cells for bulk TCR repertoire analysis. Results the study describes overall, beyond this receptor: Waves of new clonotype selection in Vdelta2-negative, largely Vdelta1+, gammadelta TCR repertoires appeared to be driven by repeated controlled infections. Compared with the repertoires of Australian children, the Vdelta2-negative gammadelta TCR repertoires of Malian children appeared more clonally expanded, less diverse and less shared. The Malian cohort came from a small rural village of predominantly one ethnic group, limiting generalizability. The controlled-infection cohort was small, limiting analysis of inter-individual variability in gammadelta T cell responses. A highly stable polyclonal repertoire over time and infection, with many inter-individual overlapping TCRgamma sequences, was shown by Vgamma9/Vdelta2+ TCR repertoires.

As encoded in the germline V gene, CDR1 is GEAIGNYY while CDR2 is EKD. V lost 0 bases and J lost 0 bases, and the count of bases not matched to a germline gene is 21. The CDR3 starts with the cysteine, ends with the phenylalanine, and has 22 residues. Kept here is only the CDR3 DNA, which spans 66 bases and is read in frame from base 1. Material for sequencing was gamma-delta T cells from blood. This receptor was taken from a pool of human donors (malaria-infected and uninfected, not separated). The rearranged segments are TRDV2 and TRDJ1; 10 bases in between match TRDD3. TCRdb offers no J gene call, so here the DNA was matched to germline to obtain one. The nucleotides read TGTGCCTGTGACACCGGACAATACTGGGGGATCCCTTCCCTTCGATACACCGATAAACTCATCTTT. This sequence encodes CACDTGQYWGIPSLRYTDKLIF.